These 12 T cell receptor beta chains originate from one sample sequenced in a study of Ad26.COV2.S vaccination and SARS-CoV-2 variants. Treatment defined: roughly 18 received Ad26.COV2.S at low or high dose, single or two shots; roughly five received placebo; per-sample allocation not given. Sampling was performed 63 days after the first vaccine or placebo injection. Profiled with immunoSEQ multiplex PCR; TCRdb holds only in-frame clones, not every one. Of about 350,000 clones detected, 86% appear once; the ten largest clones hold about 10%. This sample comprised peripheral blood, obtained in a trial of Ad26.COV2.S vaccine versus placebo. These TCRs come from a person between 18 and 65 years old who received the Ad26.COV2.S COVID-19 vaccine or a placebo.

A note on this clone: At one end, the junction sequence differs from germline, possibly due to a read error. This chain uses TRBV2 with TRBJ1-4; 7 positions agree with TRBD1. The length of the CDR3 is 11 residues. Germline V gives CDR1 SNHLY, CDR2 FYNNEI. The CDR3 DNA reads TGTGCCAGCAGCGACCCGACAGGGAAGGTTTTT. Translating gives CASSDPTGKVF.

The CDR3 spells CASSLAGGAGTGELFF. The CDR3 nucleotides read TGCGCCAGCAGCCTCGCAGGGGGCGCGGGCACCGGGGAGCTGTTTTTT. The gene calls are TRBV5-1 and TRBJ2-2; 8 positions agree with TRBD1. Germline V gene data show CDR1 as SGHRS and CDR2 as YFSETQ. The CDR3 is 16 amino acids. With V trimmed by 4 bases and J by 4 bases, 9 bases remained unmatched.

V is TRBV28 and J is TRBJ1-2; D is perhaps TRBD1 (5 bases). Germline CDR1 reads MDHEN; CDR2 reads SYDVKM. V was shortened by 3 bases and J by 3 bases, with 11 bases between the two germline ends. The CDR3 is made up of 14 amino acids. CDR3 bases: TGTGCCAGCAGTTTCTCAGGGAGGGACTATGGCTACACCTTC. Its protein product is CASSFSGRDYGYTF.

The chain employs TRBV7-2 and TRBJ2-2; perhaps TRBD2 as D (7 bases). CDR3 length: 16 amino acids. Germline CDR1 and CDR2: SGHTA and FQGNSA. The V and J ends lost 5 bases and 2 bases respectively, with 15 bases between them. CDR3 sequence reads: CASSPHAGANTGELFF. The CDR3 nucleotides read TGTGCCAGCAGCCCACACGCGGGGGCCAACACCGGGGAGCTGTTTTTT.

In its sample, this clone was seen a few times. The chain recombines TRBV20-1 with TRBJ2-3; possible D gene TRBD1, 6 bases. The length of the CDR3 is 16 residues. The germline V and J ends were trimmed by 3 bases and 6 bases, with 22 bases remaining between them. CDR1 and CDR2 (germline): DFQATT, SNEGSKA (reference sequence). The DNA for the CDR3 is TGCAGTGCTAGTTCTATGGACAGTACACATAGGGATACGCAGTATTTT. It translates to CSASSMDSTHRDTQYF.

J is TRBJ2-5 and V is TRBV5-4, with D perhaps matching TRBD2 (6 bases). Germline CDR1 SGHNT, CDR2 YYREEE (reference sequence). The CDR3 covers 16 residues. The V gene lost 6 bases and the J gene lost 5 bases, with 23 bases spanning the gap. The CDR3 loop reads CASNPIEEGDGETQYF. For the CDR3, the DNA is TGTGCCAGCAACCCTATCGAGGAGGGAGACGGTGAGACCCAGTACTTC.

The genes are TRBV29-1 and TRBJ2-3; TRBD2 agrees at 13 bases. Trimming cost V 5 bases and J 5 bases; bases outside gene matches: 10. Germline CDR1 reads SQVTM; CDR2 reads ANQGSEA. The CDR3 has 16 amino acids. The CDR3 sequence: CSVPTSGGATVDTQYF. CDR3 coding DNA: TGCAGCGTTCCAACTAGCGGGGGGGCTACTGTAGATACGCAGTATTTT.

The chain combines TRBV28 with TRBJ2-1; 10 positions agree with TRBD1. Germline loops: CDR1 MDHEN, CDR2 SYDVKM. This CDR3 region has 16 residues. V lost 3 bases to trimming and J lost 2 bases; unmatched junction nucleotides: 4. CDR3 coding DNA: TGTGCCAGCAGTTTGGGGGACAGGGGCGCCTACAATGAGCAGTTCTTC. Translated, it gives CASSLGDRGAYNEQFF.

This chain connects TRBV6-2 or TRBV6-3 to TRBJ1-5, with D hard to call. V dropped 0 bases and J dropped 5 bases, with 11 bases sitting between them. CDR3 length: 15 residues. Germline CDR1 is MNHEY and CDR2 is SVGEGT. The CDR3 sequence: CASSYSSGFHQPQHF. The CDR3 DNA is TGTGCCAGCAGTTACTCCTCCGGGTTTCATCAGCCCCAGCATTTT.

The rearrangement joins TRBV7-6 to TRBJ2-3; D gene uncertain. Trimming took 0 bases from V and 2 from J, leaving 9 bases between them. The V gene's germline CDR1 is SGHVS and CDR2 FNYEAQ. The CDR3 runs 15 residues. The CDR3 bases are TGTGCCAGCAGCTTAGCCTTAGGGTACACAGATACGCAGTATTTT. Amino acids: CASSLALGYTDTQYF.

CDR3 nucleotides: TGCAGCGGTAGGGGAGACACCCATGGGACCCAGTACTTC. This codes for CSGRGDTHGTQYF. J is TRBJ2-5 and V is TRBV29-1; D possibly matches TRBD1 or TRBD2 (5 bases each). With 7 bases removed from V and 7 bases from J, the gap between germline ends came to 19 bases. This CDR3 has 13 residues. Germline V gene sequence: CDR1 SQVTM, CDR2 ANQGSEA. Full variable domain (missing parts from reference TRBV29-1 and TRBJ2-5): SAVISQKPSRDICQRGTSLTIQCQVDSQVTMMFWYRQQPGQSLTLIATANQGSEATYESGFVIDKFPISRPNLTFSTLTVSNMSPEDSSIYLCSGRGDTHGTQYFGPGTRLLVL.

This chain links TRBV9 with TRBJ2-4; 8 nucleotides agree with TRBD2. V gave up 3 bases and J gave up 3 bases; unmatched junction bases: 17. Germline V gene data show CDR1 as SGDLS and CDR2 as YYNGEE. There are 19 residues in the CDR3. Here the CDR3 DNA reads TGTGCCAGCAGCGGAACCAAGACGGGAGGGGCGCCTGACAAAAACATTCAGTACTTC. It yields the protein CASSGTKTGGAPDKNIQYF.